Sequencing of this TCR beta chain was carried out in a study of early T cells in non-severe SARS-CoV-2 infection. As for the study in general: From unsorted whole blood, bulk RNA was sequenced, and the chains remained unpaired.

Each cDNA molecule carried a unique molecular identifier. TCRdb re-derived calls from the 5' RACE reads in MiXCR, one entry per CDR3 protein. The sample contains about 50,000 distinct CDR3 sequences, about 5.2% of which appear only once. Looked up from germline, CDR1 is MDHEN and CDR2 is SYDVKM. The CDR3 has 15 amino acids. V was shortened by 1 base and J by 3 bases, with 10 bases between the two germline ends. This clonotype was counted a few times. This TCR came from an adult who was a healthcare worker with PCR-confirmed SARS-CoV-2 infection or an uninfected control (not recorded which). This sample comprised whole blood, obtained at baseline. The rearrangement links TRBV28 to TRBJ1-5; D unresolved. CDR3 residues: CASSLSTHSNQPQHF. The CDR3 DNA reads as TGTGCCAGCAGTTTATCCACACACTCCAATCAGCCCCAGCATTTT. The whole variable domain, remainder taken from reference TRBV28 and TRBJ1-5, is DVKVTQSSRYLVKRTGEKVFLECVQDMDHENMFWYRQDPGLGLRLIYFSYDVKMKEKGDIPEGYSVSREKKERFSLILESASTNQTSMYLCASSLSTHSNQPQHFGDGTRLSIL.